This entry lists 27 T cell receptor beta chains sequenced from one sample in a study of identifying expanded T cells in peripheral blood. Some clones are missing from TCRdb's copy, which holds only in-frame ones; the method was immunoSEQ multiplex PCR. Of fewer than 60,000 clones listed, less than 85% are singletons. Sample: blood. Every receptor here comes from a person between 18 and 75 years old in good health.

CDR3 region: CASSESSAGGQSTDTQYF. In DNA form, the CDR3 reads TGCGCCAGCAGTGAGTCTAGCGCGGGGGGTCAATCCACAGATACGCAGTATTTT. The V gene is TRBV10-2, the J gene TRBJ2-3, with 8 bases lining up with TRBD2. CDR1 and CDR2 (germline): WSHSY, SAAADI. This CDR3 has 18 residues. V lost 0 bases and J lost 2; bases outside the gene matches: 10.

V gene TRBV6-1 combines with J gene TRBJ2-3, with TRBD1 as a possible D gene (5 bases). Germline assignment: CDR1 MNHNS and CDR2 SASEGT. The V end was cut by 5 bases, the J end by 0 bases, with 9 bases between. The CDR3 runs to 14 residues. The CDR3: CASSTGPSTDTQYF. CDR3 coding DNA: TGTGCCAGCAGTACAGGACCTAGCACAGATACGCAGTATTTT.

V is TRBV28 and J is TRBJ1-5; the match to TRBD1 covers 7 bases. The V segment lost 7 bases and the J segment 4 bases; nucleotides outside the gene matches: 10. CDR3 length: 15 amino acids. The V gene's germline CDR1 is MDHEN and CDR2 SYDVKM. CDR3 nucleotides: TGTGCCAGCAAGAGTCACCAGGGGGGGAATCAGCCCCAGCATTTT. It codes for CASKSHQGGNQPQHF.

This chain uses TRBV2 with TRBJ2-3; D gene ambiguous. CDR1 and CDR2 (germline): SNHLY, FYNNEI. Trimming removed 6 bases from V and 4 bases from J, with 5 bases in between. CDR3 length: 11 residues. DNA of the CDR3: TGTGCCAGCAGGGTAGCAGATACGCAGTATTTT. It codes for CASRVADTQYF.

This chain links TRBV6-1 with TRBJ2-1; D gene ambiguous. V was pared by 9 bases and J by 6 bases, with 18 bases between. Per germline, CDR1 MNHNS and CDR2 SASEGT. The CDR3 is made up of 14 amino acids. CDR3 loop: CASKFSITINEQFF. The CDR3, as DNA: TGTGCCAGTAAATTCTCTATTACGATCAATGAGCAGTTCTTC.

V is TRBV27 and J is TRBJ2-3, with D possibly TRBD2 on 5 matching bases. V dropped 5 bases and J dropped 3 bases, with 12 bases sitting between them. This CDR3 is built from 14 residues. Germline CDR1 is MNHEY and CDR2 is SMNVEV (reference sequence). The CDR3 loop is CASSAGLPTDTQYF. CDR3 nucleotide sequence: TGTGCCAGCAGTGCCGGACTGCCTACAGATACGCAGTATTTT.

The V and J genes are TRBV6-1 and TRBJ2-7; D is undetermined. Trimming shortened V by 6 bases and J by 2 bases, and 8 bases separated the two germline ends. The CDR3 is 12 residues long. Germline CDR1 is MNHNS and CDR2 is SASEGT. The CDR3 spells CASSAVPYEQYF. DNA of the CDR3: TGTGCCAGCAGCGCGGTGCCCTACGAGCAGTACTTC.

The rearrangement joins TRBV5-6 to TRBJ1-2, with 9 bases that match TRBD1. The CDR3 spans 14 residues. CDR1 is SGHDT, CDR2 YYEEEE, per germline. V lost 3 bases to trimming and J lost 5 bases; unmatched junction nucleotides: 5. CDR3 nucleotides: TGTGCCAGCAGCTGGACAGGGGAGGTTTATGGCTACACCTTC. Translated: CASSWTGEVYGYTF.

This sequence joins TRBV5-4 and TRBJ1-1, with a possible D match to TRBD1 (5 bases). Germline V gives CDR1 SGHNT, CDR2 YYREEE (reference sequence). The CDR3 is 13 amino acids. V gave up 1 base and J gave up 4 bases, with 8 bases separating them. The CDR3 loop is CASSLLGGTEAFF. The CDR3 coding sequence is TGTGCCAGCAGCTTGCTGGGGGGCACTGAAGCTTTCTTT. Full variable domain (outside the CDR3, taken from reference TRBV5-4 and TRBJ1-1): ETGVTQSPTHLIKTRGQQVTLRCSSQSGHNTVSWYQQALGQGPQFIFQYYREEENGRGNFPPRFSGLQFPNYSSELNVNALELDDSALYLCASSLLGGTEAFFGQGTRLTVV.

This clone appeared a single time. This chain links TRBV5-6 with TRBJ1-2; TRBD1 matches at 7 bases. Looked up from germline, CDR1 is SGHDT and CDR2 is YYEEEE. The V gene end was trimmed by 2 bases and the J gene end by 6 bases; junction bases not matched to a gene: 4. The length of the CDR3 is 13 residues. CDR3 bases: TGTGCCAGCAGCTTTAACAGGGGTAATGGCTACACCTTC. This codes for CASSFNRGNGYTF.

CDR3: CASSETGQFSGNTIYF. The DNA of the CDR3 is TGTGCCAGCAGTGAAACGGGACAGTTCTCTGGAAACACCATATATTTT. The chain couples TRBV25-1 to TRBJ1-3; TRBD1 matches at 7 bases. Germline V CDR1 and CDR2: MGHDK, SYGVNS. Trimming took 2 bases from V and 0 from J; bases not matched to a gene: 4. The CDR3 totals 16 residues.

In its sample, this clone is medium-sized. The CDR3 sequence is CASSLAGTSYEQYF. The CDR3 coding sequence is TGTGCCAGCAGTTTGGCGGGAACGTCCTACGAGCAGTACTTC. The chain uses TRBV27 and TRBJ2-7, with D possibly matching TRBD2 (6 bases). The CDR3 is 14 amino acids. Trimming stripped 3 bases from V and 1 base from J, with 10 bases between. Germline assignment: CDR1 MNHEY and CDR2 SMNVEV (reference sequence).

This clone has just a few counts. The rearrangement uses TRBV6-6 and TRBJ2-7; D might be TRBD2 (6 bases). Germline CDR1 MNHNY, CDR2 SVGAGI (reference sequence). This CDR3 comprises 13 residues. Trimming stripped 1 base from V and 5 bases from J, with 9 bases between. The CDR3 nucleotides are TGTGCCAGCAGTTACTGGGAGGCGGACGAGCAGTACTTC. Translation: CASSYWEADEQYF.

The gene calls are TRBV9 and TRBJ2-1, with TRBD2 identical over 14 bases. The CDR3 has 17 residues. V lost 4 bases and J lost 8; bases outside the gene matches: 11. CDR1 and CDR2 from the germline V gene are SGDLS and YYNGEE. The CDR3, as DNA: TGTGCCAGCAGCCCAAGTGGACTAGCGGGGGGTTTGGATGAGCAGTTCTTC. This encodes CASSPSGLAGGLDEQFF.

This chain joins TRBV19 and TRBJ1-5, with TRBD1 matching over 9 bases. The CDR3 is made up of 13 amino acids. V shed 6 bases, J shed 5 bases, and the junction held 2 bases outside the gene matches. Germline V gives CDR1 LNHDA, CDR2 SQIVND (reference sequence). This chain's CDR3 is CASRGTGHQPQHF. DNA for the CDR3: TGTGCCAGTAGGGGGACAGGGCATCAGCCCCAGCATTTT.

The rearrangement uses TRBV19 and TRBJ2-4; D not certain. Looked up from germline, CDR1 is LNHDA and CDR2 is SQIVND (reference sequence). The ends were cut back, 0 bases at V and 0 bases at J, with 6 bases in the middle. The CDR3 runs 15 residues. CDR3 coding DNA: TGTGCCAGTAGTATAGACGCTTTAGCCAAAAACATTCAGTACTTC. Encoded protein: CASSIDALAKNIQYF.

V usage is TRBV14 and J usage is TRBJ1-5; D is unresolved. V was trimmed by 0 bases and J by 5 bases, leaving 14 bases between them. CDR1 and CDR2 (germline): SGHDN, FVKESK. This CDR3 spans 16 amino acids. The CDR3 bases are TGTGCCAGCAGCCAAGATTTAGACTCACTGTATCAGCCCCAGCATTTT. The encoded protein is CASSQDLDSLYQPQHF. The full variable domain, its missing parts supplied by reference TRBV14 and TRBJ1-5, is EAGVTQFPSHSVIEKGQTVTLRCDPISGHDNLYWYRRVMGKEIKFLLHFVKESKQDESGMPNNRFLAERTGGTYSTLKVQPAELEDSGVYFCASSQDLDSLYQPQHFGDGTRLSIL.

The rearrangement links TRBV7-9 to TRBJ1-1, with a tentative D call TRBD1 (6 bases). The CDR3 has 14 amino acids. Germline V gene lookup returns CDR1 SEHNR and CDR2 FQNEAQ (reference sequence). The V gene lost 6 bases and the J gene lost 4 bases, with 15 bases spanning the gap. CDR3 sequence: CASSQTGRGTEAFF. The CDR3 DNA reads TGTGCCAGCAGTCAAACAGGGAGGGGCACTGAAGCTTTCTTT.

The J gene is TRBJ2-1, the V gene TRBV4-1; 10 bases line up with TRBD2. The J segment lost 0 bases and the V segment lost 0 bases, leaving 11 bases of the junction unmatched. Germline values: CDR1 MGHRA, CDR2 YSYEKL. The CDR3 contains 20 residues. CDR3 sequence reads: CASSQDRLAGAPSSYNEQFF. The CDR3 nucleotides read TGCGCCAGCAGCCAAGATCGGCTAGCGGGGGCCCCGAGCTCCTACAATGAGCAGTTCTTC.

The CDR3 here is CASSLVGGFGYTF. DNA of the CDR3: TGTGCCAGCAGCTTGGTAGGGGGCTTTGGCTACACCTTC. The gene calls are TRBV5-6 and TRBJ1-2; the match to TRBD1 covers 7 bases. Germline lookup yields CDR1 SGHDT and CDR2 YYEEEE. This CDR3 spans 13 amino acids. With V trimmed by 0 bases and J by 7 bases, 3 bases remained unmatched.

The chain recombines TRBV4-2 with TRBJ2-1; 9 bases are shared with TRBD2. With V trimmed by 0 bases and J by 6 bases, 6 bases remained unmatched. Per the germline V gene, CDR1 is LGHNA and CDR2 is YNFKEQ. The CDR3 totals 16 residues. The DNA for the CDR3 is TGTGCCAGCAGCCAAGATCGGGCGGGGGGGTTCAATGAGCAGTTCTTC. The encoded protein is CASSQDRAGGFNEQFF.

This rearrangement joins TRBV19 to TRBJ1-5; D is undetermined. CDR3 length: 16 residues. V lost 4 bases and J lost 1, with 14 bases in between. Per germline, CDR1 LNHDA and CDR2 SQIVND (reference sequence). The CDR3 here is CASSTPPSTSNQPQHF. CDR3 sequence (DNA): TGTGCCAGTAGTACCCCCCCATCGACGAGCAATCAGCCCCAGCATTTT.

CDR3 in DNA: TGTGCCAGCAGCCAACTCCCAGAAAACACTGAAGCTTTCTTT. Translation: CASSQLPENTEAFF. The J gene is TRBJ1-1, the V gene TRBV14; the D is unclear. CDR1 is SGHDN, CDR2 FVKESK, per germline. The CDR3 spans 14 residues. V lost 2 bases to trimming and J lost 2 bases, with 9 bases between them.

V gene TRBV7-9 combines with J gene TRBJ2-5; 9 bases are shared with TRBD2. CDR3 length: 17 amino acids. Germline V gene lookup returns CDR1 SEHNR and CDR2 FQNEAQ (reference sequence). V shed 1 base, J shed 2 bases, and the junction held 8 bases outside the gene matches. This chain's CDR3 is CASSLVKRGDFQETQYF. CDR3 nucleotide sequence: TGTGCCAGCAGCTTAGTCAAGCGGGGGGACTTTCAAGAGACCCAGTACTTC.

This chain joins TRBV19 and TRBJ1-2, with a tentative D call TRBD1 (5 bases). The V gene's germline CDR1 is LNHDA and CDR2 SQIVND (reference sequence). V shed 6 bases and J shed 8 bases, with 19 bases lying between them. CDR3 length equals 14 residues. Here the CDR3 reads CASSQRGYSGGYTF. In DNA form, the CDR3 reads TGTGCCAGTAGCCAAAGGGGATATTCAGGAGGCTACACCTTC.

This chain uses TRBV7-2 with TRBJ1-2, with D possibly being TRBD1 (6 bases). This CDR3 spans 13 amino acids. CDR1 and CDR2 (germline): SGHTA, FQGNSA. Trimming removed 3 bases from V and 7 bases from J, with 12 bases in between. CDR3 coding DNA: TGTGCCAGCAGCTTTGGGGGGCGAAGTGGCTACACCTTC. As protein: CASSFGGRSGYTF.

The CDR3 DNA sequence: TGTGCCAGTAGTATCATAGGCAGTGCTAATGAAAAACTGTTTTTT. Its protein is CASSIIGSANEKLFF. This chain connects TRBV19 to TRBJ1-4, with D unresolved. Germline loops: CDR1 LNHDA, CDR2 SQIVND (reference sequence). The CDR3 length is 15 residues. V lost 3 bases and J lost 3, with 11 bases in between.